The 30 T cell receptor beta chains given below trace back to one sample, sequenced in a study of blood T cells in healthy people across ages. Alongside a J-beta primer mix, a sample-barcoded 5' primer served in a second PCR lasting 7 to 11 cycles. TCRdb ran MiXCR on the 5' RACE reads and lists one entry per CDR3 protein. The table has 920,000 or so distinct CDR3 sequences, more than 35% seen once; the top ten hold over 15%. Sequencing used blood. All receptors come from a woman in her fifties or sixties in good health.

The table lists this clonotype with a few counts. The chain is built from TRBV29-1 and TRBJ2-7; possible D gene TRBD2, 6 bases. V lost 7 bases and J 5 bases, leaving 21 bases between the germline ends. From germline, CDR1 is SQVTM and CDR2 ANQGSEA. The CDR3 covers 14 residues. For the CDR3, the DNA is TGCAGCGCATGGGGGTCGGGAGCCCTCGACGAGCAGTACTTC. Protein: CSAWGSGALDEQYF.

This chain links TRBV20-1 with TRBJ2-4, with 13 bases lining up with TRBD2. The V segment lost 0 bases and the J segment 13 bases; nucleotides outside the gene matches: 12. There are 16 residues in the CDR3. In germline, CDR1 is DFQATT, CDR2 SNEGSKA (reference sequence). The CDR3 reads CSARDSWTSGSGEQYF. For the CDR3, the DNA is TGCAGTGCTAGAGATTCCTGGACTAGCGGGAGTGGAGAGCAGTACTTC.

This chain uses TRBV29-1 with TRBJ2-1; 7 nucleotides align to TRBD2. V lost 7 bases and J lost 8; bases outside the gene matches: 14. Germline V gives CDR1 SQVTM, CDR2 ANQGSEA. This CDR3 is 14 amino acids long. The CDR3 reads CSAGQGAGTDEQFF. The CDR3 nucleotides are TGCAGCGCGGGTCAGGGAGCGGGGACCGATGAGCAGTTCTTC.

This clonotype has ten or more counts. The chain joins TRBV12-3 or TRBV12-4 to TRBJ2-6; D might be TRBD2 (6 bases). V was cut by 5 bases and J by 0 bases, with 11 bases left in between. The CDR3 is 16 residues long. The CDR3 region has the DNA TGTGCCAGCAGTCTCCGGGAGAACTCTGGGGCCAACGTCCTGACTTTC. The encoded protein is CASSLRENSGANVLTF.

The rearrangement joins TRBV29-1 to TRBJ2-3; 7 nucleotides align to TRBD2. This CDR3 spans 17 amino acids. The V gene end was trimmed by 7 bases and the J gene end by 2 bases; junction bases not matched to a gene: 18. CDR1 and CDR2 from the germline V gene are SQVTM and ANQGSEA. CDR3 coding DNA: TGCAGCGCCACGGCGGCCTTCGGGGGAGGGCCCACAGATACGCAGTATTTT. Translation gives CSATAAFGGGPTDTQYF.

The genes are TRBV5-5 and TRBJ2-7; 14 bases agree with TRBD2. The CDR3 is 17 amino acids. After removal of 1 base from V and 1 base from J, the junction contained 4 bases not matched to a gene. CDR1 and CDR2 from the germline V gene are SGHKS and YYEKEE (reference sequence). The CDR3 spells CASSLSRTSGGSYEQYF. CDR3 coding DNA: TGTGCCAGCAGCTTGTCTAGGACTAGCGGGGGGTCCTACGAGCAGTACTTC.

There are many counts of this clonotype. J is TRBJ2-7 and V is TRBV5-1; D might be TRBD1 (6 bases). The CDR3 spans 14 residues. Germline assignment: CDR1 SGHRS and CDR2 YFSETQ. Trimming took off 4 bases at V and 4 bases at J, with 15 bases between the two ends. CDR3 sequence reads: CASSPGQGRYEQYF. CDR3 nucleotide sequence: TGCGCCAGCAGCCCGGGACAAGGAAGGTACGAGCAGTACTTC. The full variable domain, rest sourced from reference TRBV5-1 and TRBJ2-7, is KAGVTQTPRYLIKTRGQQVTLSCSPISGHRSVSWYQQTPGQGLQFLFEYFSETQRNKGNFPGRFSGRQFSNSRSEMNVSTLELGDSALYLCASSPGQGRYEQYFGPGTRLTVT.

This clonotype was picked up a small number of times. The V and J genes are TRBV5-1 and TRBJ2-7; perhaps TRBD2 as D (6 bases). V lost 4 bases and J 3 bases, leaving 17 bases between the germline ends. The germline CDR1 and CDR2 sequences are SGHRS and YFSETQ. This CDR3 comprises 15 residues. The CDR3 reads CASSPDGGSDYEQYF. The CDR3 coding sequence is TGCGCCAGCAGCCCCGACGGGGGTAGTGACTACGAGCAGTACTTC.

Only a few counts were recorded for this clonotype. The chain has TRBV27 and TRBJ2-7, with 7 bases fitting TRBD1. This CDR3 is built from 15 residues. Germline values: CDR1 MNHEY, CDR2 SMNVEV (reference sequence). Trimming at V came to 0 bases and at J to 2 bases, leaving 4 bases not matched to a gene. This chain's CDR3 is CASSLSPRGPYEQYF. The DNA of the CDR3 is TGTGCCAGCAGTTTATCCCCAAGGGGGCCCTACGAGCAGTACTTC.

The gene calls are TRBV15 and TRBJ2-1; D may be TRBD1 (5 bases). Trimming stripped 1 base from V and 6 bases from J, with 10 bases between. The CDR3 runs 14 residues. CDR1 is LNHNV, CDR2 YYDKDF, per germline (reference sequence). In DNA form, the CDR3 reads TGTGCCACCAGCAGAGCAGGGTCCGGCAATGAGCAGTTCTTC. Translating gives CATSRAGSGNEQFF.

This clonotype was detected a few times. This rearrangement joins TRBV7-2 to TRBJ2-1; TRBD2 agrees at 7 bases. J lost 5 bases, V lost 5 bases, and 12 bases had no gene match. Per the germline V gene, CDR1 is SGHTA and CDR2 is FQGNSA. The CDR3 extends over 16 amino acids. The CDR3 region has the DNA TGTGCCAGCAGCGCCCGCCCCCTAGCGGTGGACAATGAGCAGTTCTTC. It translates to CASSARPLAVDNEQFF.

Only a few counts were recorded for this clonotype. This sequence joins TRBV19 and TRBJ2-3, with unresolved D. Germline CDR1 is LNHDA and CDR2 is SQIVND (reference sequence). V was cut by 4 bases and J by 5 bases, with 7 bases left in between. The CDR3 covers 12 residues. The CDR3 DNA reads TGTGCCAGTAGTACCACTCGAGATACGCAGTATTTT. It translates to CASSTTRDTQYF.

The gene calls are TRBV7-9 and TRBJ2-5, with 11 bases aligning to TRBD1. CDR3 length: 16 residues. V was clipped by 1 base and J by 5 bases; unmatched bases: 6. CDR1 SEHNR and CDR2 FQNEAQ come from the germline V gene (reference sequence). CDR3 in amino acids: CASSLGTGGVEETQYF. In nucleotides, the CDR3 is TGTGCCAGCAGCTTAGGGACAGGGGGCGTTGAGGAGACCCAGTACTTC.

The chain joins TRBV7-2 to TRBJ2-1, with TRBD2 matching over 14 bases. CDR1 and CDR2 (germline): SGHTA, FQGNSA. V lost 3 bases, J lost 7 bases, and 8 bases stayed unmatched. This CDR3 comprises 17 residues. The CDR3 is CASSLQPGLAGENEQFF. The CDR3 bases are TGTGCCAGCAGCTTGCAACCGGGACTAGCGGGAGAGAATGAGCAGTTCTTC.

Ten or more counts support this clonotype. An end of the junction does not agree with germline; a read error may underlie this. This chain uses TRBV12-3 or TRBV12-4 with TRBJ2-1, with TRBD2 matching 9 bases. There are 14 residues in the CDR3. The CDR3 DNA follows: TGTGCCAGCAGATTAGCGGGAGCCTACAATGAGCAGTTCTTC. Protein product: CASRLAGAYNEQFF.

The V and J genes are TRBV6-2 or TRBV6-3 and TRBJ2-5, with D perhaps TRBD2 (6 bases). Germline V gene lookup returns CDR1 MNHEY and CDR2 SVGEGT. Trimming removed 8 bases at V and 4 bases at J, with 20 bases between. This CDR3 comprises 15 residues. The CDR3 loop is CASQRAGTPRETQYF. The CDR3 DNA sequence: TGTGCCAGCCAAAGGGCCGGGACTCCCAGAGAGACCCAGTACTTC.

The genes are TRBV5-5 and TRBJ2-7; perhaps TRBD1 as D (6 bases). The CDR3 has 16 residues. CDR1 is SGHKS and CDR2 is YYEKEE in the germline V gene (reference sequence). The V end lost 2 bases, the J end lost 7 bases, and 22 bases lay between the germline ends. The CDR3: CASSFGDRLPNNEQYF. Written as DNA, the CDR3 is TGTGCCAGCAGCTTTGGTGACAGGCTCCCAAACAATGAGCAGTACTTC. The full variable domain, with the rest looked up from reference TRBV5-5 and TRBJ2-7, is DAGVTQSPTHLIKTRGQQVTLRCSPISGHKSVSWYQQVLGQGPQFIFQYYEKEERGRGNFPDRFSARQFPNYSSELNVNALLLGDSALYLCASSFGDRLPNNEQYFGPGTRLTVT.

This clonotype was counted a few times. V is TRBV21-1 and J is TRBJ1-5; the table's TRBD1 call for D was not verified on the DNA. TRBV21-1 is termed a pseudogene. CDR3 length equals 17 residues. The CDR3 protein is CASSKALGRKDNQPQHF. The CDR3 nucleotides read TGTGCCAGCAGCAAAGCGCTTGGGCGGAAAGACAATCAGCCCCAGCATTTT.

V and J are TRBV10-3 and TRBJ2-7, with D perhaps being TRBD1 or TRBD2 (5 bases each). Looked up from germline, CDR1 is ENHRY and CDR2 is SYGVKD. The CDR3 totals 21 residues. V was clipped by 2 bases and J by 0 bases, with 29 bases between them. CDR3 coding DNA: TGTGCCATCAGTGAGCCGATGATAAAAGGGACCGACGGTCAACGCTCCTACGAGCAGTACTTC. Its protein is CAISEPMIKGTDGQRSYEQYF.

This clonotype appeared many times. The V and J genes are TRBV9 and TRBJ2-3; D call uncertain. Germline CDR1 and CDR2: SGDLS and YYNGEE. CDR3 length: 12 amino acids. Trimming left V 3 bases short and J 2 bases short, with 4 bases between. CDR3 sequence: CASSASTDTQYF. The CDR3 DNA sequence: TGTGCCAGCAGCGCCTCCACAGATACGCAGTATTTT.

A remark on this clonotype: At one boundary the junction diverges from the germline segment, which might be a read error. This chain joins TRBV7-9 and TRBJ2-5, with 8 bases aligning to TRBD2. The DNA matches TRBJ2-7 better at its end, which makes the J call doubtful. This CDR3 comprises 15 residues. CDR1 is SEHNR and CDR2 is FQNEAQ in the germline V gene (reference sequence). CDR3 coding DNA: TGTGCCGGCAGCTTATTCTGGAGCGGGAGTAACGAGCAGTACTTC. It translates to CAGSLFWSGSNEQYF.

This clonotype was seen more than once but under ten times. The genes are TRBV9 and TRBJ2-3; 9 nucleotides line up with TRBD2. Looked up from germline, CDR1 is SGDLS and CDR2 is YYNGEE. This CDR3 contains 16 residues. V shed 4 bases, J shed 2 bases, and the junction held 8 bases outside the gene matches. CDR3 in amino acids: CASSPSIAGDTDTQYF. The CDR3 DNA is TGTGCCAGCAGCCCCTCCATAGCGGGAGACACAGATACGCAGTATTTT.

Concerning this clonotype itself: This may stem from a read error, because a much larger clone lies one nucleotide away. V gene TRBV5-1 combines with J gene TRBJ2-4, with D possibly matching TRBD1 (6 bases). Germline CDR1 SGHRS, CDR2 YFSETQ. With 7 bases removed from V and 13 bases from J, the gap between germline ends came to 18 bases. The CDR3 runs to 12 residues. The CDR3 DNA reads TGCGCCAGCGCCCGGGACAAGGTTAAGCAGTACTTC. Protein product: CASARDKVKQYF.

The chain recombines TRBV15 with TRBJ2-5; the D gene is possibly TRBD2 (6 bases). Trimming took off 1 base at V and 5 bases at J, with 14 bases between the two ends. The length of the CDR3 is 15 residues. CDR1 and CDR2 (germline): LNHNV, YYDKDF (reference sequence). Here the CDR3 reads CATSRADGGDETQYF. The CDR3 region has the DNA TGTGCCACCAGCAGAGCTGACGGGGGTGACGAGACCCAGTACTTC.

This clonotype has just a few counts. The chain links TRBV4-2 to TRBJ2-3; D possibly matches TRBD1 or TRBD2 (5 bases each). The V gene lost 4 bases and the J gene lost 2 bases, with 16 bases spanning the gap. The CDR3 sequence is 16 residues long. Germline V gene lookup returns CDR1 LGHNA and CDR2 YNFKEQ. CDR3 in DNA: TGTGCCAGCAGCCCGGGACCAGCGGCCCTCACAGATACGCAGTATTTT. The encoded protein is CASSPGPAALTDTQYF.

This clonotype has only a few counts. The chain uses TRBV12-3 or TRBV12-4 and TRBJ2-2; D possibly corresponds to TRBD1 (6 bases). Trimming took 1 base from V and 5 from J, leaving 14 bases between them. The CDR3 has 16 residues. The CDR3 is CASSLGTGRRTGELFF. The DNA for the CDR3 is TGTGCCAGCAGTTTAGGTACAGGGCGTAGAACCGGGGAGCTGTTTTTT.

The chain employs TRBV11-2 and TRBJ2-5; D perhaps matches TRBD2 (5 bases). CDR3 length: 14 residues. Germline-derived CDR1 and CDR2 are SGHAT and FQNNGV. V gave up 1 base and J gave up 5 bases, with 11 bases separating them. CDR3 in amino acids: CASSLGFTGETQYF. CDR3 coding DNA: TGTGCCAGCAGCTTAGGGTTCACGGGGGAGACCCAGTACTTC.

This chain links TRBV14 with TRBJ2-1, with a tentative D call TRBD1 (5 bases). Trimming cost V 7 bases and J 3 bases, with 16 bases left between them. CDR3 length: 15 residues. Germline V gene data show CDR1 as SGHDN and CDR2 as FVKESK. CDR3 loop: CASTFAGARYNEQFF. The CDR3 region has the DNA TGTGCCAGCACTTTCGCTGGGGCCCGCTACAATGAGCAGTTCTTC. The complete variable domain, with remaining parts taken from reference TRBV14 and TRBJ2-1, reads EAGVTQFPSHSVIEKGQTVTLRCDPISGHDNLYWYRRVMGKEIKFLLHFVKESKQDESGMPNNRFLAERTGGTYSTLKVQPAELEDSGVYFCASTFAGARYNEQFFGPGTRLTVL.

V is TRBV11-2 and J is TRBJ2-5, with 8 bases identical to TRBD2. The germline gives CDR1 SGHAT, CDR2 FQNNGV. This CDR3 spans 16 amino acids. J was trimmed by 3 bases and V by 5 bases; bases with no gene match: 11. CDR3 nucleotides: TGTGCCAGCAGCCTAGGTCTACGCGGGAGGAAAGAGACCCAGTACTTC. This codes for CASSLGLRGRKETQYF.

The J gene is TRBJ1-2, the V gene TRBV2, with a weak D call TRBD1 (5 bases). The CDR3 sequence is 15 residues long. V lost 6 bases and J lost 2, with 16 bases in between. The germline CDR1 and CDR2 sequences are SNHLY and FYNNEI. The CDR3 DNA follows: TGTGCCAGCAGAAAGTCACAGGATTTAAACTATGGCTACACCTTC. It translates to CASRKSQDLNYGYTF.